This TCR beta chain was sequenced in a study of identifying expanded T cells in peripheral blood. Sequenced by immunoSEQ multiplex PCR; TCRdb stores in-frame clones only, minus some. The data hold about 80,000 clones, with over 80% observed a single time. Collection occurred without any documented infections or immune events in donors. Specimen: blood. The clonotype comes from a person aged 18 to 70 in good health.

CDR3 in amino acids: CASSLLMVTEAFF. The CDR3 bases are TGTGCCAGCAGCTTACTGATGGTCACTGAAGCTTTCTTT. The chain couples TRBV7-3 to TRBJ1-1; D is unresolved. Germline V lookup: CDR1 SGHTA, CDR2 FQGTGA. Trimming removed 2 bases from V and 4 bases from J, with 8 bases in between. There are 13 residues in the CDR3.